The subject of this entry is one T cell receptor beta chain. This CDR3 region has 15 residues. CDR1 and CDR2 from the germline V gene are SNHLY and FYNNEI. Trimming took 6 bases from V and 4 from J, leaving 16 bases between them. The data derive from a study of blood T cell repertoires in COVID-19. Across the study: From the United States, Italy and Spain came samples of acute and convalescent COVID-19. The cDNA or gDNA used as material had been derived from T cells, B-cell-depleted T cells, or PBMCs.

It was during active infection that Seattle patients were enrolled and then longitudinally followed. Source study methods: Nucleated cell number was recorded as an estimate derived from reference gene primer amplification. Sequenced by immunoSEQ multiplex PCR; TCRdb stores in-frame clones only, minus some. The V and J calls and clone size were taken over from that table, and D and trimming were inferred from the DNA. Here the sample spans about 69,000 clones, around 88% being singletons. This chain uses TRBV2 with TRBJ1-5; a weak D match, TRBD1 (5 bases). This receptor was obtained from a man aged 40-50 years with COVID-19, enrolled during active disease. Material: peripheral blood. CDR3 DNA sequence: TGTGCCAGCAGGACGGCCGGGACTCGAAATCAGCCCCAGCATTTT. It codes for CASRTAGTRNQPQHF.